The clone carrying this T cell receptor (beta chain) showed up just a few times. Its antigen is still unknown. The germline gives CDR1 LNHNV, CDR2 YYDKDF (reference sequence). Deletions cut 0 bases from V and 1 base from J, with 10 bases between. The length of the CDR3 is 16 residues. A TCRbeta library incorporating unique molecular identifiers was prepared. TCRdb analysed the PCR reads with MiXCR anew, one entry per CDR3 protein. Among fewer than 750,000 distinct CDR3 sequences, 25% to 30% were seen once, and the ten largest hold 36%. The sample originates from a study of T-cell reconstitution after alpha-beta-depleted transplantation in children. Regarding the study as a whole: A year post-transplant, T-cell counts and diversity derived mostly from newly produced T cells. Some patients' high day-60 TCRbeta diversity was attributed to recipient cells surviving conditioning. As was reported, about two months after transplant, alpha-beta T cells came from several hundred expanded graft clones.

This TCR came from a boy under two years old with Wiskott-Aldrich syndrome, due to receive a stem cell transplant. This rearrangement joins TRBV15 to TRBJ2-1; no clear D gene. The sequencing used PBMCs, collected before TCRalphabeta/CD19-depleted stem cell transplant. Here the CDR3 reads CATSRDIGVSYNEQFF. CDR3 bases: TGTGCCACCAGCAGAGATATCGGAGTGTCCTACAATGAGCAGTTCTTC.